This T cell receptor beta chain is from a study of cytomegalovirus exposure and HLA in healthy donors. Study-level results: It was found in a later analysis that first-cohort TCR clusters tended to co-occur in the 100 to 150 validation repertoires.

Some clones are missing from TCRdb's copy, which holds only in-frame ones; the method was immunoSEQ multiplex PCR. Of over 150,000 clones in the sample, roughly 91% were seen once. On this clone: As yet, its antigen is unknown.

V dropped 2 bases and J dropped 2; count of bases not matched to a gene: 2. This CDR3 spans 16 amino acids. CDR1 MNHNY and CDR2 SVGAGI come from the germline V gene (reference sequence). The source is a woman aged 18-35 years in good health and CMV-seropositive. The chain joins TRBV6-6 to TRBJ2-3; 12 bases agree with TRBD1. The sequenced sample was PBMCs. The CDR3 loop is CASSYPGQGATDTQYF. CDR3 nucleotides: TGTGCCAGCAGTTACCCGGGACAGGGGGCCACAGATACGCAGTATTTT.